These T cell receptor beta chains were read from a single sample in a study of OX40 agonist ivuxolimab in advanced cancers. This table comes from immunoSEQ multiplex PCR, and its TCRdb copy is limited to in-frame clones, with some not included. The repertoire holds 60,000 to 70,000 clones, approximately 85% seen once, with roughly 0.4% in the top ten. Specimen: CD4+ or CD8+ T cells sorted from blood, collected in a trial of the OX40 agonist ivuxolimab. Every receptor here comes from an adult with an advanced solid tumor such as melanoma, head and neck, liver or kidney cancer. Both conserved end residues are part of each CDR3. Fields, in order: D gene, clone size, V gene, J gene, CDR3 protein, CDR3 DNA. A D gene is named only where the DNA matches it firmly. Clone size is not always given. Where it is, it says once, few, many or a class for expanded clones.

D: -
size: -
V: TRBV10-3
J: TRBJ1-1
CDR3: CAISEPGVGNTEAFF
DNA: TGTGCCATCAGTGAGCCCGGTGTCGGAAACACTGAAGCTTTCTTT

D: -
size: -
V: TRBV2
J: TRBJ1-1
CDR3: CASSHRVDTEMSSTEAFF
DNA: TGTGCCAGCAGCCACAGAGTGGACACCGAGATGAGTAGCACTGAAGCTTTCTTT

D: TRBD1
size: -
V: TRBV6-5
J: TRBJ2-1
CDR3: CASSYTGQGNNEQFF
DNA: TGTGCCAGCAGTTACACGGGACAGGGGAACAATGAGCAGTTCTTC

D: -
size: -
V: TRBV19
J: TRBJ2-1
CDR3: CASSIVARGRDSYNEQFF
DNA: TGTGCCAGTAGTATAGTTGCGCGGGGGCGGGACTCCTACAATGAGCAGTTCTTC

D: -
size: few
V: TRBV5-1
J: TRBJ1-5
CDR3: CASSLGWAGAGNQPQHF
DNA: TGCGCCAGCAGCTTAGGGTGGGCAGGGGCTGGCAATCAGCCCCAGCATTTT

D: TRBD1
size: -
V: TRBV5-4
J: TRBJ1-2
CDR3: CASSLYGTGYYGYTF
DNA: TGTGCCAGCAGCTTGTATGGGACAGGGTACTATGGCTACACCTTC

D: -
size: -
V: TRBV28
J: TRBJ1-5
CDR3: CASSLYRYQPQHF
DNA: TGTGCCAGCAGTTTGTACAGGTATCAGCCCCAGCATTTT

D: TRBD1
size: -
V: TRBV5-4
J: TRBJ2-7
CDR3: CASSSTGGAGGYEQYF
DNA: TGTGCCAGCAGTTCCACAGGGGGCGCAGGAGGCTACGAGCAGTACTTC

D: TRBD2
size: few
V: TRBV2
J: TRBJ2-7
CDR3: CASRAPGLEGPEQYF
DNA: TGTGCCAGCAGGGCTCCGGGACTAGAGGGGCCCGAGCAGTACTTC

D: -
size: -
V: TRBV19
J: TRBJ1-4
CDR3: CASSIRTVNEKLFF
DNA: TGTGCCAGTAGTATACGGACAGTTAATGAAAAACTGTTTTTT

D: -
size: once
V: TRBV6-5
J: TRBJ1-2
CDR3: CASRERQAYGYTF
DNA: TGTGCCAGCAGAGAACGACAGGCCTATGGCTACACCTTC

D: TRBD1
size: -
V: TRBV6-5
J: TRBJ1-1
CDR3: CASSYQGVNTEAFF
DNA: TGTGCCAGCAGTTACCAGGGGGTGAACACTGAAGCTTTCTTT

D: TRBD1
size: -
V: TRBV7-7
J: TRBJ2-1
CDR3: CASSLGQGANNEQFF
DNA: TGTGCCAGCAGCTTAGGGCAGGGGGCAAACAATGAGCAGTTCTTC

D: -
size: -
V: TRBV9
J: TRBJ1-1
CDR3: CASSDKGGFNTEAFF
DNA: TGTGCCAGCTCCGACAAGGGCGGATTTAACACTGAAGCTTTCTTT

D: -
size: few
V: TRBV6-5
J: TRBJ2-5
CDR3: CASSYSVSRGSETQYF
DNA: TGTGCCAGCAGTTACTCTGTGTCCAGGGGTAGCGAGACCCAGTACTTC

D: -
size: -
V: TRBV4-3
J: TRBJ1-4
CDR3: CASTRQLYATNEKLFF
DNA: TGCGCCAGCACCCGACAGTTGTATGCAACTAATGAAAAACTGTTTTTT

D: -
size: -
V: TRBV29-1
J: TRBJ2-7
CDR3: CSATGTLDEQYF
DNA: TGCAGCGCCACAGGGACCCTCGACGAGCAGTACTTC

D: TRBD1
size: -
V: TRBV19
J: TRBJ2-7
CDR3: CASSANRGRENHEQYF
DNA: TGTGCCAGTAGTGCTAACAGGGGGCGCGAAAACCACGAGCAGTACTTC

D: -
size: -
V: TRBV4-1
J: TRBJ2-6
CDR3: CASRVLAGANVLTF
DNA: TGCGCCAGCAGGGTACTAGCCGGGGCCAACGTCCTGACTTTC

D: -
size: -
V: TRBV28
J: TRBJ2-7
CDR3: CASSLGGSTSYEQYF
DNA: TGTGCCAGCAGTTTAGGGGGGTCCACCTCATACGAGCAGTACTTC

D: -
size: once
V: TRBV6-1
J: TRBJ1-1
CDR3: CASSKLQGLNTEAFF
DNA: TGTGCCAGCAGCAAGTTACAGGGCCTGAACACTGAAGCTTTCTTT

D: -
size: once
V: TRBV18
J: TRBJ1-1
CDR3: CASSPQAGSNTEAFF
DNA: TGTGCCAGCTCACCACAGGCAGGGTCCAACACTGAAGCTTTCTTT

D: -
size: -
V: TRBV7-2
J: TRBJ1-3
CDR3: CASSSSGGNTIYF
DNA: TGTGCCAGCAGCTCGAGTGGGGGAAACACCATATATTTT

D: -
size: -
V: TRBV6-5
J: TRBJ1-2
CDR3: CASSSLGTVANYGYTF
DNA: TGTGCCAGCAGTTCCCTAGGGACCGTCGCTAACTATGGCTACACCTTC

D: -
size: -
V: TRBV7-2
J: TRBJ1-1
CDR3: CASSPDGNTEAFF
DNA: TGTGCCAGCAGCCCGGACGGTAACACTGAAGCTTTCTTT

D: -
size: once
V: TRBV18
J: TRBJ1-1
CDR3: CASSPLGENTEAFF
DNA: TGTGCCAGCTCACCACTCGGCGAGAACACTGAAGCTTTCTTT

D: TRBD2
size: medium-sized
V: TRBV5-4
J: TRBJ2-7
CDR3: CASSLAPSGSATYEQYF
DNA: TGTGCCAGCAGCTTGGCGCCTAGCGGGAGTGCCACCTACGAGCAGTACTTC

D: -
size: -
V: TRBV30
J: TRBJ1-1
CDR3: CAWSRGGSMNTEAFF
DNA: TGTGCCTGGAGTCGGGGGGGGAGCATGAACACTGAAGCTTTCTTT

D: -
size: -
V: TRBV5-4
J: TRBJ2-5
CDR3: CASSLRGAETQYF
DNA: TGTGCCAGCAGCTTGAGGGGGGCTGAGACCCAGTACTTC

D: TRBD1
size: -
V: TRBV5-4
J: TRBJ1-3
CDR3: CASSPRGQGRRNTIYF
DNA: TGTGCCAGCAGCCCAAGGGGACAGGGAAGGAGAAACACCATATATTTT

D: -
size: -
V: TRBV5-1
J: TRBJ2-3
CDR3: CASSREFRGGTQYF
DNA: TGCGCCAGCAGCCGGGAATTTCGGGGTGGTACGCAGTATTTT

D: -
size: few
V: TRBV2
J: TRBJ1-1
CDR3: CASRVSNTEAFF
DNA: TGTGCCAGCAGGGTCTCGAACACTGAAGCTTTCTTT

D: -
size: -
V: TRBV6-6
J: TRBJ1-2
CDR3: CASRPGALYGYTF
DNA: TGTGCCAGCAGGCCAGGGGCCCTCTATGGCTACACCTTC

D: -
size: -
V: TRBV2
J: TRBJ1-5
CDR3: CASKWGWAYNQPQHF
DNA: TGTGCCAGCAAATGGGGCTGGGCCTACAATCAGCCCCAGCATTTT

D: -
size: -
V: TRBV18
J: TRBJ2-7
CDR3: CASSLSLDRTYEQYF
DNA: TGTGCCAGCTCACTCTCCTTGGACAGAACCTACGAGCAGTACTTC

D: TRBD1
size: -
V: TRBV27
J: TRBJ2-1
CDR3: CASSLVGTGKGDEQFF
DNA: TGTGCCAGCAGTTTAGTCGGGACAGGGAAGGGGGATGAGCAGTTCTTC

D: TRBD1
size: -
V: TRBV10-1
J: TRBJ1-4
CDR3: CASKAWTDTPGDRGVEKLFF
DNA: TGCGCCAGCAAGGCCTGGACAGACACGCCGGGGGACAGGGGTGTTGAAAAACTGTTTTTT

D: TRBD2
size: -
V: TRBV5-4
J: TRBJ2-1
CDR3: CASSLGGRAEREQFF
DNA: TGTGCCAGCAGCTTGGGGGGGAGGGCCGAAAGGGAGCAGTTCTTC

D: -
size: few
V: TRBV5-4
J: TRBJ2-1
CDR3: CASSFGGGAYNEQFF
DNA: TGTGCCAGCAGCTTCGGCGGTGGAGCCTACAATGAGCAGTTCTTC

D: TRBD2
size: -
V: TRBV4-2
J: TRBJ2-1
CDR3: CASSQHWGVPKLAGGQYNEQFF
DNA: TGTGCCAGCAGCCAACACTGGGGGGTGCCCAAACTAGCGGGAGGCCAATACAATGAGCAGTTCTTC

D: -
size: -
V: TRBV28
J: TRBJ1-4
CDR3: CASSPSSVPNEKLFF
DNA: TGTGCCAGCAGTCCTAGCTCCGTCCCTAATGAAAAACTGTTTTTT

D: -
size: -
V: TRBV5-1
J: TRBJ2-3
CDR3: CASSFNPQGFTDTQYF
DNA: TGCGCCAGCAGCTTCAACCCACAGGGTTTCACAGATACGCAGTATTTT

D: -
size: -
V: TRBV7-9
J: TRBJ1-1
CDR3: CASSVQGNTEAFF
DNA: TGTGCCAGCAGCGTACAGGGAAACACTGAAGCTTTCTTT

D: -
size: -
V: TRBV15
J: TRBJ1-2
CDR3: CATSRDSQAYGYTF
DNA: TGTGCCACCAGCAGAGATTCACAGGCCTATGGCTACACCTTC

D: -
size: -
V: TRBV4-1
J: TRBJ2-5
CDR3: CASSRLLLETQYF
DNA: TGCGCCAGCAGCCGACTTCTTCTGGAGACCCAGTACTTC

D: TRBD1
size: -
V: TRBV7-9
J: TRBJ1-5
CDR3: CASSLDGQGRGDQPQHF
DNA: TGTGCCAGCAGCTTAGACGGACAGGGTAGAGGGGATCAGCCCCAGCATTTT

D: TRBD2
size: -
V: TRBV2
J: TRBJ2-2
CDR3: CASLGLEAGELFF
DNA: TGTGCCAGCCTGGGACTAGAGGCCGGGGAGCTGTTTTTT

D: -
size: once
V: TRBV29-1
J: TRBJ2-3
CDR3: CSVTGFSTDTQYF
DNA: TGCAGCGTTACAGGGTTTAGCACAGATACGCAGTATTTT

D: -
size: -
V: TRBV7-2
J: TRBJ2-2
CDR3: CASSVGTSNTGELFF
DNA: TGTGCCAGCAGCGTTGGGACTTCTAACACCGGGGAGCTGTTTTTT

D: TRBD1
size: -
V: TRBV28
J: TRBJ1-1
CDR3: CAIKQGARTEAFF
DNA: TGTGCCATTAAACAGGGGGCGCGAACTGAAGCTTTCTTT

D: -
size: -
V: TRBV19
J: TRBJ1-5
CDR3: CASSIGPARPISNQPQHF
DNA: TGTGCCAGTAGTATTGGCCCCGCCCGGCCGATTAGCAATCAGCCCCAGCATTTT